The rows below give T cell receptor beta chains drawn from one sample of a study of metastatic and nonmetastatic thyroid tumors. TCRdb re-processed the PCR reads through MiXCR. The sample comprises around 8,200 clones, about 30% of which are singletons, and about 43% rests with the top ten. The material sequenced was tumor tissue. All receptors come from a male donor with papillary thyroid cancer or a benign thyroid nodule (not recorded which). Some clones in this sample may be carry-over from other donors' samples. Both conserved end residues are part of each CDR3. A D gene is named only where the DNA matches it firmly. Expanded clones get a size class; other rows say once, few or many, or leave the size out.

V gene	CDR3 length	clone size	D gene	J gene	CDR3 DNA	CDR3 protein
TRBV24-1	15	few	NA	TRBJ2-7	TGTGCCACCAGTGATACGGGCAGGGCGGGCAACGAGCAGTACTTC	CATSDTGRAGNEQYF
TRBV10-1	15	few	TRBD2	TRBJ2-7	TGCGCCAGCAGTGATCCCGGGACTAGCGCCTACGAGCAGTACTTC	CASSDPGTSAYEQYF
TRBV19	13	NA	NA	TRBJ1-1	TGTGCCAGTAGTCCTGTCATGAACACTGAAGCTTTCTTT	CASSPVMNTEAFF
TRBV7-3	15	NA	TRBD2	TRBJ2-1	TGTGCCAGCAGCAGAGCAGCGGGAGGCCCCGTGGGGTTGTTCTTC	CASSRAAGGPVGLFF
TRBV20-1	16	medium-sized	TRBD2	TRBJ2-5	TGCAGTGCTAGAACGTCTAGCGGGGGGGATCAAGAGACCCAGTACTTC	CSARTSSGGDQETQYF
TRBV6-5	16	large	TRBD2	TRBJ2-3	TGTGCCAGCAGTTATACCGGGACTAAAGGACCAGATACGCAGTATTTT	CASSYTGTKGPDTQYF
TRBV19	11	few	NA	TRBJ2-4	TGTGCCGGTAGTATTGGGGAGTTACTGTTCTTC	CAGSIGELLFF
TRBV20-1	15	NA	NA	TRBJ2-7	TGCAGTGCTAGAGATCAGGGGACTTTCTCCTACGAGCAGTACTTC	CSARDQGTFSYEQYF
TRBV20-1	17	NA	TRBD2	TRBJ2-2	TGCAGTGCTAGGGGACTAGCGGGGGGGCCTTTCACCGGGGAGCTGTTTTTT	CSARGLAGGPFTGELFF
TRBV6-1	15	NA	TRBD2	TRBJ2-2	TGTGCCACCGACCTACTAGCGGGGGGTACCGGGGAGCTGTTTTTT	CATDLLAGGTGELFF
TRBV19	13	few	NA	TRBJ1-6	TGTTCCAGTAGCCGAGAAGGGTTTTCACCCCTCCACTTT	CSSSREGFSPLHF
TRBV6-6	21	many	TRBD1	TRBJ1-4	TGTGCCAGCAGTTACTCGACACCCGGACAGGGGTCGGGCCCAACTAATGAAAAACTGTTTTTT	CASSYSTPGQGSGPTNEKLFF
TRBV28	18	few	TRBD2	TRBJ2-5	TGTGCCAGCAGACATCGAACACTAGCGGGGGGCCCGCGAGAGACTCAGTACTTC	CASRHRTLAGGPRETQYF
TRBV5-1	14	NA	NA	TRBJ2-7	TGCGCCAGCAGCTTTGAGGGGCCGTGGGATGAGCAGTACTTC	CASSFEGPWDEQYF
TRBV5-1	15	medium-sized	TRBD1	TRBJ1-2	TGCGCCAGCAGCTCGGGACAGGGGGCAGTCTATGGCTACACCTTC	CASSSGQGAVYGYTF
TRBV6-2/TRBV6-3	14	NA	NA	TRBJ1-3	TGTGCCAGCAGTTACGGGGGGAATGGAAACACCATATATTTT	CASSYGGNGNTIYF
TRBV28	15	NA	NA	TRBJ2-6	TGTGCCAGCAGTCTGCTGTGCTCTGGGGCCAACGTCTTGACTTTC	CASSLLCSGANVLTF
TRBV28	14	NA	NA	TRBJ2-7	TGTGCCAGCAGTTCGGACCAGGTAGCAGATGAGCAGTACTTC	CASSSDQVADEQYF
TRBV7-9	13	NA	NA	TRBJ1-2	TGTGCCAGCAGCTTAGCGGGGGACGGGGGCTACACCTTC	CASSLAGDGGYTF
TRBV19	15	NA	TRBD1	TRBJ1-5	TGTGCCAGTAGTTCCCCGGACAGGGGCAATCAGCCCCAGCATTTT	CASSSPDRGNQPQHF
TRBV12-3/TRBV12-4	15	few	TRBD2	TRBJ2-1	TGTGCCAGCAGCAGAGATATCGGGACTAGCTATGAGCAGTTCTTC	CASSRDIGTSYEQFF
TRBV6-1	13	few	NA	TRBJ1-2	TGTGCCAGCAGTGAAAATGGGGGATCCGGCTACACCTTC	CASSENGGSGYTF
TRBV2	15	NA	TRBD1	TRBJ1-6	TGTGCCAGTTACAGGGGGTACTCCTATAATTCACCCCTCCACTTT	CASYRGYSYNSPLHF
TRBV11-2	12	NA	NA	TRBJ2-5	TGTGCCAGCAGCCTTACTGGGGAGACCCAGTACTTC	CASSLTGETQYF
TRBV6-1	13	medium-sized	NA	TRBJ1-1	TGTGCCAGCAGTGAGGGACAGAACACTGAAGCTTTCTTT	CASSEGQNTEAFF
TRBV9	11	few	NA	TRBJ2-7	TGTGCCAGCAGCGTACAGGGCGAGCAGTACTTC	CASSVQGEQYF
TRBV11-3	16	medium-sized	NA	TRBJ2-1	TGTGCCAGCAGCTTACGTACAGGACTTGCTCCCAATGAGCAGTTCTTC	CASSLRTGLAPNEQFF
TRBV6-1	13	medium-sized	TRBD2	TRBJ2-5	TGTGCCAGCACCTTAGGTGGGAGCGGGGCCCAGTACTTC	CASTLGGSGAQYF
TRBV6-1	16	medium-sized	TRBD1	TRBJ2-4	TGTGCCAGCAGTAAACAAAGACAGGGAGCCAAAAACATTCAGTACTTC	CASSKQRQGAKNIQYF
TRBV20-1	14	many	TRBD1	TRBJ1-2	TGCAGTGCCAGACGGGACAGTACTAACTATGGCTACACCTTC	CSARRDSTNYGYTF
TRBV27	15	NA	TRBD2	TRBJ2-3	TGTGCCAGCAGCTTGACTAGCGCTAGCACAGATACGCAGTATTTT	CASSLTSASTDTQYF
TRBV5-1	14	NA	NA	TRBJ2-7	TGCGCCAGCAGCTTGTCCGTGGCGGCCTACGAGCAGTACTTC	CASSLSVAAYEQYF
TRBV20-1	14	NA	TRBD1	TRBJ2-7	TGCAGTGCTAGAAGGGACAGGGGGTATCACGAGCAGTACTTC	CSARRDRGYHEQYF
TRBV6-5	14	few	NA	TRBJ2-7	TGTGCCAGCAGTTCCGCGACACTGGCCTACGAGCAGTACTTC	CASSSATLAYEQYF
TRBV6-2/TRBV6-3	12	medium-sized	NA	TRBJ2-3	TGTGCCAGCAGTTACCTAACAGATACGCAGTATTTT	CASSYLTDTQYF
TRBV6-2/TRBV6-3	15	few	TRBD2	TRBJ2-5	TGTGCCAGCAGTTACTCGTCTAGCGGCCAAGAGACCCAGTACTTC	CASSYSSSGQETQYF
TRBV7-9	14	many	NA	TRBJ2-6	TGTGCCAGCACCTTCGGTCCTGGGGCCAACGTCCTGACTTTC	CASTFGPGANVLTF